A single sample gave rise to the 20 T cell receptor beta chains below, sequenced in a study of T cells after posttransplantation cyclophosphamide. Cyclophosphamide on days +3 and +4 followed busulfan-fludarabine conditioning and a marrow graft. Using immunoSEQ multiplex PCR, the repertoire was profiled, and TCRdb retains in-frame clones only, with some absent. The sample consists of 6,900 or so clones, around 92% of them appearing once. The starting material was PBMCs, obtained 1404 days after allogeneic stem cell transplant with posttransplant cyclophosphamide. The receptor set was obtained from a female patient aged 45-65 years who received an allogeneic stem cell transplant from a related donor, was CMV-positive, and had no GVHD. The graft donor may be the source of some T cells.

The chain uses TRBV27 and TRBJ2-7; 7 nucleotides match TRBD1. The CDR3 contains 15 residues. Germline V lookup: CDR1 MNHEY, CDR2 SMNVEV (reference sequence). V was pared by 2 bases and J by 2 bases, with 6 bases of the junction left unmatched. The CDR3 nucleotides read TGTGCCAGCAGTTTAGGCCAGGGGGTCACCTACGAGCAGTACTTC. It codes for CASSLGQGVTYEQYF.

V and J are TRBV14 and TRBJ1-1, with 7 positions matching TRBD1. The CDR3 extends over 16 amino acids. Germline assignment: CDR1 SGHDN and CDR2 FVKESK. The junction had 5 bases not matched to a gene; V was cut back by 0 bases and J by 1 base. The DNA of the CDR3 is TGTGCCAGCAGCCAAGAAGGGGGCCCGAGGAACACTGAAGCTTTCTTT. Translation: CASSQEGGPRNTEAFF. The whole variable domain, remainder taken from reference TRBV14 and TRBJ1-1, is EAGVTQFPSHSVIEKGQTVTLRCDPISGHDNLYWYRRVMGKEIKFLLHFVKESKQDESGMPNNRFLAERTGGTYSTLKVQPAELEDSGVYFCASSQEGGPRNTEAFFGQGTRLTVV.

The V call is TRBV18, the J call TRBJ2-6, with 8 bases that match TRBD1. The V and J ends lost 1 base and 0 bases, in that order; junction bases with no gene match: 8. The germline gives CDR1 KGHSH, CDR2 LQKENI. The CDR3 is 19 residues long. CDR3 bases: TGTGCCAGCTCACCACGCCAGACAGGGGCCATCTCTGGGGCCAACGTCCTGACTTTC. This gives the protein CASSPRQTGAISGANVLTF. Complete variable domain (other parts from reference TRBV18 and TRBJ2-6): NAGVMQNPRHLVRRRGQEARLRCSPMKGHSHVYWYRQLPEEGLKFMVYLQKENIIDESGMPKERFSAEFPKEGPSILRIQQVVRGDSAAYFCASSPRQTGAISGANVLTFGAGSRLTVL.

The DNA of the CDR3 is TGTGCCATCAGTGAGTCGACTAGCGGGAGCGGTGAGCAGTTCTTC. Protein product: CAISESTSGSGEQFF. This chain uses TRBV10-3 with TRBJ2-1; 12 bases fit TRBD2. Germline values: CDR1 ENHRY, CDR2 SYGVKD. The V and J ends lost 0 bases and 9 bases, in that order; junction bases with no gene match: 3. The CDR3 contains 15 residues.

The CDR3 region has the DNA TGTGCCAGCAGCGTAGGGAAGGGGGCTCTCTCTTATGGCTACACCTTC. Translation gives CASSVGKGALSYGYTF. The rearrangement joins TRBV9 to TRBJ1-2, with 7 bases aligning to TRBD1. Germline V lookup: CDR1 SGDLS, CDR2 YYNGEE. The CDR3 spans 16 residues. The trim removed 0 bases at V and 5 bases at J, leaving 10 bases unmatched. The variable domain in full, with the rest retrieved from reference TRBV9 and TRBJ1-2, is DSGVTQTPKHLITATGQRVTLRCSPRSGDLSVYWYQQSLDQGLQFLIQYYNGEERAKGNILERFSAQQFPDLHSELNLSSLELGDSALYFCASSVGKGALSYGYTFGSGTRLTVV.

This sequence joins TRBV11-2 and TRBJ2-7; possible D gene TRBD1, 6 bases. The V end lost 5 bases, the J end lost 3 bases, and 17 bases lay between the germline ends. CDR1 is SGHAT, CDR2 FQNNGV, per germline. The CDR3 covers 15 residues. CDR3 sequence: CASSPPGTTIYEQYF. CDR3 nucleotides: TGTGCCAGCAGCCCACCCGGGACAACTATCTACGAGCAGTACTTC. The full variable domain, completed using reference TRBV11-2 and TRBJ2-7, is EAGVAQSPRYKIIEKRQSVAFWCNPISGHATLYWYQQILGQGPKLLIQFQNNGVVDDSQLPKDRFSAERLKGVDSTLKIQPAKLEDSAVYLCASSPPGTTIYEQYFGPGTRLTVT.

The chain is built from TRBV15 and TRBJ2-3; 7 bases are a match to TRBD1. CDR1 is LNHNV and CDR2 is YYDKDF in the germline V gene (reference sequence). The CDR3 has 15 residues. The V and J ends lost 9 bases and 2 bases, in that order; junction bases with no gene match: 11. CDR3 nucleotides: TGTGCCACTCGGTCCGACAGGGAAAACACAGATACGCAGTATTTT. Protein: CATRSDRENTDTQYF.

The chain carries TRBV2 and TRBJ1-1, with D unclear. The CDR3 totals 12 residues. From germline, CDR1 is SNHLY and CDR2 FYNNEI. The germline V and J ends were trimmed by 7 bases and 1 base, with 7 bases remaining between them. DNA for the CDR3: TGTGCCAGCAAACAGAGGAACACTGAAGCTTTCTTT. Protein sequence: CASKQRNTEAFF. The complete variable domain, with remaining parts taken from reference TRBV2 and TRBJ1-1, reads EPEVTQTPSHQVTQMGQEVILRCVPISNHLYFYWYRQILGQKVEFLVSFYNNEISEKSEIFDDQFSVERPDGSNFTLKIRSTKLEDSAMYFCASKQRNTEAFFGQGTRLTVV.

Points on this clone: At one end the junction does not follow the germline gene, possibly because of a read error. The gene calls are TRBV7-9 and TRBJ1-1; perhaps TRBD1 as D (6 bases). CDR1 SEHNR and CDR2 FQNEAQ come from the germline V gene (reference sequence). The CDR3 contains 14 residues. CDR3 bases: TGTGCCAGCATCTTACAGGGTCTGGGCACTGAAGCTTTCTTT. As protein: CASILQGLGTEAFF. Together with reference TRBV7-9 and TRBJ1-1, the CDR3 gives the full variable domain: DTGVSQNPRHKITKRGQNVTFRCDPISEHNRLYWYRQTLGQGPEFLTYFQNEAQLEKSRLLSDRFSAERPKGSFSTLEIQRTEQGDSAMYLCASILQGLGTEAFFGQGTRLTVV.

This clone was observed a handful of times. The rearrangement uses TRBV28 and TRBJ2-1, with TRBD2 matching over 10 bases. From germline, CDR1 is MDHEN and CDR2 SYDVKM. J was trimmed by 6 bases and V by 3 bases; bases with no gene match: 5. The CDR3 contains 15 residues. The CDR3 region is CASSFSSGSPNEQFF. CDR3 nucleotide sequence: TGTGCCAGCAGTTTCTCTAGCGGGAGTCCCAATGAGCAGTTCTTC. Combining the CDR3 with reference TRBV28 and TRBJ2-1 gives the whole variable domain DVKVTQSSRYLVKRTGEKVFLECVQDMDHENMFWYRQDPGLGLRLIYFSYDVKMKEKGDIPEGYSVSREKKERFSLILESASTNQTSMYLCASSFSSGSPNEQFFGPGTRLTVL.

V gene TRBV5-5 combines with J gene TRBJ1-2; 7 nucleotides align to TRBD1. This CDR3 spans 16 amino acids. V lost 2 bases to trimming and J lost 8 bases; unmatched junction nucleotides: 15. From germline, CDR1 is SGHKS and CDR2 YYEKEE (reference sequence). The CDR3 DNA reads as TGTGCCAGCAGCTTTTCAGGGGGGTCTTTAGCGGGGGGCTACACCTTC. Protein product: CASSFSGGSLAGGYTF.

The J gene is TRBJ2-6, the V gene TRBV6-5, with D possibly TRBD1 on 6 matching bases. Deletions cut 6 bases from V and 2 bases from J, with 11 bases between. Germline assignment: CDR1 MNHEY and CDR2 SVGAGI. This CDR3 has 15 residues. For the CDR3, the DNA is TGTGCCAGCAGCATGAACAGGGCTGGGGCCAACGTCCTGACTTTC. It codes for CASSMNRAGANVLTF.

The chain recombines TRBV7-2 with TRBJ1-5; D is perhaps TRBD1 (5 bases). This CDR3 has 14 residues. Germline V lookup: CDR1 SGHTA, CDR2 FQGNSA. Between the trimmed V and J ends, which lost 6 bases and 1 base, there was a span of 10 bases. CDR3 sequence reads: CASRMDTSNQPQHF. As DNA, the CDR3 is TGTGCCAGCAGGATGGACACGAGCAATCAGCCCCAGCATTTT.

The genes are TRBV9 and TRBJ2-5, with 9 bases identical to TRBD2. CDR3 size: 16 residues. Germline-derived CDR1 and CDR2 are SGDLS and YYNGEE. The ends lost 3 bases at V and 5 bases at J; junction bases unmatched: 11. CDR3 loop: CASSGASGRFLETQYF. DNA for the CDR3: TGTGCCAGCAGCGGTGCGAGCGGGAGGTTTTTGGAGACCCAGTACTTC.

The V and J genes are TRBV19 and TRBJ2-7, with 10 nucleotides matching TRBD1. Losses at the gene ends were 7 bases for V and 3 bases for J; bases not matched to a gene: 6. The V gene's germline CDR1 is LNHDA and CDR2 SQIVND (reference sequence). The CDR3 consists of 14 residues. This CDR3 reads CASTRGTGVYEQYF. The CDR3 region has the DNA TGTGCCAGTACCAGGGGGACAGGGGTCTACGAGCAGTACTTC.

Worth noting for this clone: Within the sample, other DNA sequences also encode this same CDR3. The CDR3 loop reads CASTVGGTVPPDTQYF. Here the CDR3 DNA reads TGTGCCAGTACCGTAGGAGGAACCGTACCCCCAGATACGCAGTATTTT. The chain recombines TRBV19 with TRBJ2-3; perhaps TRBD2 as D (5 bases). The CDR3 loop spans 16 amino acids. In germline, CDR1 is LNHDA, CDR2 SQIVND (reference sequence). The V end was cut by 7 bases, the J end by 4 bases, with 21 bases between.

The chain links TRBV18 to TRBJ1-4; 7 nucleotides match TRBD1. After removal of 2 bases from V and 8 bases from J, the junction contained 5 bases not matched to a gene. Germline lookup yields CDR1 KGHSH and CDR2 LQKENI. The CDR3 consists of 14 residues. As DNA, the CDR3 is TGTGCCAGCTCACCAACCGGGACAGCGGAAAAACTGTTTTTT. It yields the protein CASSPTGTAEKLFF.

This sequence joins TRBV9 and TRBJ1-2, with D perhaps TRBD1 (6 bases). The ends were cut back, 3 bases at V and 5 bases at J, with 20 bases in the middle. The CDR3 runs 16 residues. Germline CDR1 is SGDLS and CDR2 is YYNGEE. CDR3 coding DNA: TGTGCCAGCAGCGGAACACAGGGAAAGGAGCGTTATGGCTACACCTTC. Translating gives CASSGTQGKERYGYTF.

The chain joins TRBV7-3 to TRBJ1-1; D gene ambiguous. The V and J ends lost 0 bases and 8 bases respectively, with 16 bases between them. The CDR3 runs 15 residues. CDR1 and CDR2 (germline): SGHTA, FQGTGA. This CDR3 reads CASSLTGAVGSEAFF. The CDR3 DNA reads TGTGCCAGCAGCTTAACGGGAGCCGTCGGTTCCGAAGCTTTCTTT.

This clone has just a few counts. V is TRBV28 and J is TRBJ1-3; D is undetermined. Looked up from germline, CDR1 is MDHEN and CDR2 is SYDVKM. With 4 bases removed from V and 0 bases from J, the gap between germline ends came to 13 bases. The CDR3 loop spans 16 amino acids. As DNA, the CDR3 is TGTGCCAGCAGTTCACAATCTTACGACTCTGGAAACACCATATATTTT. Amino acids: CASSSQSYDSGNTIYF.